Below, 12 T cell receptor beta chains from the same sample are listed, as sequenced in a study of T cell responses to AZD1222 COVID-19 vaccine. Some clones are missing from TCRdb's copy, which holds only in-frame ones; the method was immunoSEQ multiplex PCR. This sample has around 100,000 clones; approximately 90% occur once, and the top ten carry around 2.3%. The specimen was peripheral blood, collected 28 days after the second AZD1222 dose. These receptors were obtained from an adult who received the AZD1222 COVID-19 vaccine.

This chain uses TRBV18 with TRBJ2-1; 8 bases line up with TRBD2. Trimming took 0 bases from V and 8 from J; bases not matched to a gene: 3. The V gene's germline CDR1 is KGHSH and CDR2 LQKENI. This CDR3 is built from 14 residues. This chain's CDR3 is CASSPPAGGDEQFF. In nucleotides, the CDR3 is TGTGCCAGCTCACCACCGGCGGGGGGTGATGAGCAGTTCTTC.

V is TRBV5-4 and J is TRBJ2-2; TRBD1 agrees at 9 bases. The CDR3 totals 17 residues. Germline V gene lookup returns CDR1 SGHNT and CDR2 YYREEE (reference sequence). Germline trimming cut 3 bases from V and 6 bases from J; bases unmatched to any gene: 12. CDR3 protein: CASSSSHGTGLSGELFF. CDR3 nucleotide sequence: TGTGCCAGCAGCTCATCCCACGGGACAGGGCTGTCCGGGGAGCTGTTTTTT.

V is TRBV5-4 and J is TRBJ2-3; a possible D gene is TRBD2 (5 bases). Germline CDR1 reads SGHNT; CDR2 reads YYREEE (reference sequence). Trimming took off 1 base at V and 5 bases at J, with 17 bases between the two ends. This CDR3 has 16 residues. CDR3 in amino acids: CASSLIPRASKDTQYF. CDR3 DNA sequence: TGTGCCAGCAGCTTGATCCCGAGGGCCTCTAAAGATACGCAGTATTTT.

CDR3 sequence: CASSPPAGTDTQYF. The CDR3 DNA reads as TGTGCCAGCTCACCACCGGCAGGCACAGATACGCAGTATTTT. The chain uses TRBV18 and TRBJ2-3; D call uncertain. Germline V gene data show CDR1 as KGHSH and CDR2 as LQKENI. This CDR3 has 14 amino acids. The ends were cut back, 0 bases at V and 1 base at J, with 5 bases in the middle.

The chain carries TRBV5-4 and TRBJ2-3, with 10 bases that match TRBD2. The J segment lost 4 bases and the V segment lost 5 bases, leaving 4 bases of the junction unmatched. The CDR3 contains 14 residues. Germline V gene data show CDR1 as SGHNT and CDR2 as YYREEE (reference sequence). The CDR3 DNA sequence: TGTGCCAGCAGAAAGCGGGAGGGCCCAGATACGCAGTATTTT. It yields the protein CASRKREGPDTQYF.

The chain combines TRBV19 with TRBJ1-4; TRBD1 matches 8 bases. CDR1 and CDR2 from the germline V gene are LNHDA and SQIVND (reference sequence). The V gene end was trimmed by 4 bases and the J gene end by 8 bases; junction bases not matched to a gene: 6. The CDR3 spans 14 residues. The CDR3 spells CASSKGQGGEKLFF. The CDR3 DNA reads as TGTGCCAGTAGTAAAGGACAGGGCGGAGAAAAACTGTTTTTT. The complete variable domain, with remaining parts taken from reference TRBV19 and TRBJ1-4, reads DGGITQSPKYLFRKEGQNVTLSCEQNLNHDAMYWYRQDPGQGLRLIYYSQIVNDFQKGDIAEGYSVSREKKESFPLTVTSAQKNPTAFYLCASSKGQGGEKLFFGSGTQLSVL.

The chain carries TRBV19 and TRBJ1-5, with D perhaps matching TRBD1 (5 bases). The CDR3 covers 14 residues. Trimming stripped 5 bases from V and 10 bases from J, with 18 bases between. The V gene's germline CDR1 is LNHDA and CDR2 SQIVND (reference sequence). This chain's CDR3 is CASSSGAQVRPQHF. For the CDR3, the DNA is TGTGCCAGTAGTTCCGGGGCCCAAGTGCGACCCCAGCATTTT.

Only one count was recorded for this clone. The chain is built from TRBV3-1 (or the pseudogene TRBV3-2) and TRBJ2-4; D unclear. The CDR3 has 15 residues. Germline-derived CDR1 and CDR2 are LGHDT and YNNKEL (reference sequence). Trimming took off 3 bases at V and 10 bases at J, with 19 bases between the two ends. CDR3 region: CASSQDGVARGIQYF. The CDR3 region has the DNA TGTGCCAGCAGCCAGGACGGTGTGGCCCGAGGAATTCAGTACTTC.

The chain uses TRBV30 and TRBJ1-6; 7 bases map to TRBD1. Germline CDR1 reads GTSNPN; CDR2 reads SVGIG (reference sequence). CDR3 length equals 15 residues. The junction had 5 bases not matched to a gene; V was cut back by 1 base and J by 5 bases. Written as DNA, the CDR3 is TGTGCCTGGAGTGCCCCGGGACAGAATAATTCACCCCTCCACTTT. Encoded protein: CAWSAPGQNNSPLHF.

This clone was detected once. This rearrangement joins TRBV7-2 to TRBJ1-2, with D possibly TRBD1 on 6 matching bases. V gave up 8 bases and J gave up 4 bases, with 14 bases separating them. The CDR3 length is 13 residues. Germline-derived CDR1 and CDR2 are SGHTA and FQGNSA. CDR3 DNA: TGTGCCAGCGCCCCTGACAGGTCCTATGGCTACACCTTC. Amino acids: CASAPDRSYGYTF.

The CDR3 reads CASSEARTDTQYF. The CDR3 DNA reads TGTGCCAGCTCAGAAGCAAGGACAGATACGCAGTATTTT. This chain links TRBV18 with TRBJ2-3; D is unclear. CDR1 and CDR2 (germline): KGHSH, LQKENI. V gave up 5 bases and J gave up 3 bases, with 9 bases separating them. The CDR3 length is 13 residues.

CDR3 sequence reads: CASSQYPLQNNSPLHF. The DNA of the CDR3 is TGTGCCAGCAGCCAATACCCCCTACAGAATAATTCACCCCTCCACTTT. This rearrangement joins TRBV3-1 (or the pseudogene TRBV3-2) to TRBJ1-6; D not certain. The V gene lost 2 bases and the J gene lost 5 bases, with 13 bases spanning the gap. Germline CDR1 reads LGHDT; CDR2 reads YNNKEL (reference sequence). The CDR3 is 16 amino acids.